This is a list of T cell receptor beta chains from one sample in a study of follicular helper T cells after annual influenza vaccination. TCRdb's copy holds only in-frame clones and misses some; the assay was immunoSEQ multiplex PCR. The sample contains approximately 12,000 clones, roughly 78% of which appear only once. Specimen: CXCR5- memory CD4+ T cells sorted from blood, collected on the day of influenza vaccination. Receptors were obtained from an adult who received the influenza vaccine. Each CDR3 is given with its conserved first and last residue. The D gene is left open where the match is weak. Some rows mark clone size as missing; the rest say once, few, many or name a class of expanded clone.

clone_size | j_call | d_call | v_call | cdr3_nt | cdr3_aa
few | TRBJ1-2 | TRBD1 | TRBV2 | TGTGCCAGCAGAGCGGACAGGGCTGGCTACACCTTC | CASRADRAGYTF
. | TRBJ2-5 | . | TRBV10-3 | TGTGCCGTTAGGGGGGGAAAAGAGACCCAGTACTTC | CAVRGGKETQYF
. | TRBJ1-1 | . | TRBV7-9 | TGTGCCAGCAGCTCCGCTTGGGACACTGAAGCTTTCTTT | CASSSAWDTEAFF
. | TRBJ1-2 | . | TRBV7-2 | TGTGCCAGCAGCTTGTCCGAGATGGCCCTCTACACCTTC | CASSLSEMALYTF
few | TRBJ2-1 | . | TRBV4-1 | TGCGCCAGCAGCCAACGACTAGTCAATGAGCAGTTCTTC | CASSQRLVNEQFF
few | TRBJ1-1 | . | TRBV7-9 | TGTGCCAGCAGTAGACAGGAGAACACTGAAGCTTTCTTT | CASSRQENTEAFF
. | TRBJ2-2 | . | TRBV9 | TGTGCCAGCAGCAAAGCTGGGGGGGCCGTCTCCGGGGAGCTGTTTTTT | CASSKAGGAVSGELFF
. | TRBJ2-6 | . | TRBV6-6 | TGTGCCACTGCGGCTGGGCCTTTCTCTGGGGCCAACGTCCTGACTTTC | CATAAGPFSGANVLTF
. | TRBJ1-2 | TRBD1 | TRBV10-3 | TGTGCCATCAGGGGAGAGCGAGACAGGGGATCCGGCTACACCTTC | CAIRGERDRGSGYTF
few | TRBJ2-7 | TRBD1 | TRBV5-6 | TGTGCCAGCAGCTCCCCCACCGGACAGGGTCACGAGCAGTACTTC | CASSSPTGQGHEQYF
. | TRBJ1-5 | . | TRBV7-2 | TGTGCCAGCAGCTTAGGGCAGAGCAATCAGCCCCAGCATTTT | CASSLGQSNQPQHF
. | TRBJ1-1 | TRBD1 | TRBV7-2 | TGTGCCAGCAGCTCGAGACAGACAGGGGGGGAAACTGAAGCTTTCTTT | CASSSRQTGGETEAFF
few | TRBJ2-7 | . | TRBV27 | TGTGCCACCCTAGGGTGGGTCTACGAGCAGTACTTC | CATLGWVYEQYF
. | TRBJ1-3 | TRBD1 | TRBV5-1 | TGCGCCAGCAGCTCACAGGGGGCTAGTGGAAACACCATATATTTT | CASSSQGASGNTIYF
. | TRBJ2-1 | TRBD2 | TRBV7-9 | TGTGCCAGCAGCCGGGGGGGTGGTGAGCAGTTCTTC | CASSRGGGEQFF
. | TRBJ1-6 | . | TRBV6-7 | TGTGCCAGCAGTACACCGGGACGGTACTCCTATAATTCACCCCTCCACTTT | CASSTPGRYSYNSPLHF
. | TRBJ1-5 | TRBD1 | TRBV5-1 | TGCGCCAGCGGTGGTGTTGGACAGGGAGGTCAGCCCCAGCATTTT | CASGGVGQGGQPQHF
. | TRBJ2-3 | . | TRBV12-2 | TGTGCAAGTCGCTTGACTTCCGGGACCTTCTCAGTTTATCTCTACACAGATACGCAGTATTTT | CASRLTSGTFSVYLYTDTQYF
. | TRBJ1-2 | TRBD1 | TRBV7-9 | TGTGCCAGCAGCCGGACAGGTAGAGGGTATGGCTACACCTTC | CASSRTGRGYGYTF
. | TRBJ2-1 | . | TRBV10-3 | TGTGCCATCAGTGAGTCGGGGAATACTGACAATGAGCAGTTCTTC | CAISESGNTDNEQFF
. | TRBJ2-2 | TRBD1 | TRBV19 | TGTGCCAGTAGTCCCCCGGACAGGTTTACCAACACCGGGGAGCTGTTTTTT | CASSPPDRFTNTGELFF
few | TRBJ2-7 | TRBD2 | TRBV4-1 | TGCGCCAGCAGCCAAGGCTCCGGGGGGGGAACCTACGAGCAGTACTTC | CASSQGSGGGTYEQYF
. | TRBJ2-1 | TRBD1 | TRBV5-8 | TGTGCCAGCACGGGACAGGGGCACAGGAATGAGCAGTTCTTC | CASTGQGHRNEQFF
. | TRBJ2-5 | . | TRBV5-4 | TGTGCCAGCAGCTTTGTCGCGGAGACCCAGTACTTC | CASSFVAETQYF
. | TRBJ2-3 | . | TRBV9 | TGTGCCAGCAGCGTAGAATGGGGGGCTGGGGGCACAGATACGCAGTATTTT | CASSVEWGAGGTDTQYF
. | TRBJ2-7 | . | TRBV4-3 | TGCGCCAGCAGCCAAGGGGTGGAACAGGGATTTTACGAGCAGTACTTC | CASSQGVEQGFYEQYF
. | TRBJ2-7 | . | TRBV6-5 | TGTGCCAGCAGTTACAGTTCAGGCAGGTACGAGCAGTACTTC | CASSYSSGRYEQYF
. | TRBJ2-5 | TRBD1 | TRBV27 | TGTGCCAGCAGTTCAGGACAGGGCCATACGGAGACCCAGTACTTC | CASSSGQGHTETQYF
. | TRBJ2-7 | . | TRBV5-1 | TGCGCCAGCAGCTTGGCCGTCGGCGTAGGCACCTACGAGCAGTACTTC | CASSLAVGVGTYEQYF
. | TRBJ1-4 | . | TRBV19 | TGTGCCAGTAGTATCACGGCAACTAATGAAAAACTGTTTTTT | CASSITATNEKLFF
. | TRBJ2-6 | . | TRBV9 | TGTGCCAGCAGCCCCCGGGGCTCTGGGGCCAACGTCCTGACTTTC | CASSPRGSGANVLTF
. | TRBJ2-1 | . | TRBV6-5 | TGTGCCAGCCACCTCCGGGGTTACAATGAGCAGTTCTTC | CASHLRGYNEQFF
. | TRBJ2-6 | . | TRBV2 | TGTGCCAGCAGCGGAGAGACGGCTGGGGCCAACGTCCTGACTTTC | CASSGETAGANVLTF
. | TRBJ1-6 | . | TRBV5-1 | TGCGCCAGCAGCCCATACCTAAGACAGGATTCACCCCTCCACTTT | CASSPYLRQDSPLHF
. | TRBJ2-3 | TRBD2 | TRBV6-1 | TGTGCCAGCATGACGCTAGCGGGGGGGAAAGATACGCAGTATTTT | CASMTLAGGKDTQYF
. | TRBJ2-3 | . | TRBV4-1 | TGCGCCAGCAGCCGGGCGGGACCGGTGTATACGCAGTATTTT | CASSRAGPVYTQYF
. | TRBJ2-2 | . | TRBV7-9 | TGTGCCAGCAGCTTACCTACAAACACCGGGGAGCTGTTTTTT | CASSLPTNTGELFF
. | TRBJ2-3 | . | TRBV5-4 | TGTGCCAGCAGCTTGGAGCGGGTCACAGATACGCAGTATTTT | CASSLERVTDTQYF
. | TRBJ1-6 | . | TRBV14 | TGTGCCAGCAGCCCGTGGGCCAGTGAAAATTCACCCCTCCACTTT | CASSPWASENSPLHF
. | TRBJ2-7 | . | TRBV7-3 | TGTGCCAGCAGCTTATCAGGTGCCTCCTACGAGCAGTACTTC | CASSLSGASYEQYF